A selection of T cell receptor beta chains follows, all from one sample in a study of blood T cell repertoires in COVID-19. Some clones are missing from TCRdb's copy, which holds only in-frame ones; the method was immunoSEQ multiplex PCR. The data contain around 150,000 clones, around 81% of them singletons. The sequenced sample was PBMCs or T cells enriched from blood (not recorded which). Every receptor here comes from a man between 35 and 55 years old who had recovered from COVID-19. Each CDR3 is given with its conserved first and last residue. A D gene is named only where the DNA matches it firmly. Not every row has a clone size; where given, it reads once, few, many or a size class.

>TRBJ2-1|NA|NA|TRBV2
CASTEGAYNEQFF
>TRBJ2-3|NA|NA|TRBV7-3
CASSRGRDTQYF
>TRBJ2-5|NA|TRBD2|TRBV5-1
CASRTSGGGETQYF
>TRBJ2-3|NA|TRBD2|TRBV9
CASSVAIGGAPDTQYF
>TRBJ2-1|once|NA|TRBV11-2
CASSPSSGYNEQFF
>TRBJ1-1|many|TRBD1|TRBV7-9
CASSGRQGSTDTEAFF
>TRBJ1-5|NA|NA|TRBV19
CASSILGEVNQPQHF
>TRBJ2-1|NA|NA|TRBV6-6
CATGGQGKFVEQFF
>TRBJ2-1|NA|NA|TRBV11-3
CASSLRGGRSYNEQFF
>TRBJ1-2|NA|NA|TRBV10-3
CAISESQVYGYTF
>TRBJ1-1|few|TRBD1|TRBV10-2
CASSDYRDREWEAFF
>TRBJ1-2|NA|NA|TRBV6-5
CASSPGVPYGYTF
>TRBJ1-2|NA|NA|TRBV6-5
CASSPQGNTNYGYTF
>TRBJ1-1|NA|TRBD1|TRBV19
CASSRRQGGEDAFF
>TRBJ1-1|NA|NA|TRBV6-5
CASSYGAPRASEAFF
>TRBJ2-5|NA|TRBD2|TRBV5-1
CASSLGSLAGQETQYF
>TRBJ1-1|NA|NA|TRBV3-1/TRBV3-2
CASSPLAGSNTEAFF
>TRBJ1-1|few|TRBD1|TRBV16
CASSSLDRGAEAFF
>TRBJ2-7|NA|NA|TRBV11-1
CASSLAPAVYEQYF
>TRBJ1-1|NA|TRBD1|TRBV6-5
CASSPADRVNTEAFF
>TRBJ1-5|NA|NA|TRBV5-1
CASAPGLGNQPQHF
>TRBJ2-5|NA|NA|TRBV30
CAWSRQPKETQYF
>TRBJ2-3|NA|NA|TRBV7-3
CASSLRAGAADTQYF
>TRBJ1-4|NA|NA|TRBV3-1/TRBV3-2
CASSQDPGSDEKLFF
>TRBJ2-5|NA|NA|TRBV9
CASSVGATKETQYF
>TRBJ1-6|NA|TRBD1|TRBV5-6
CASNPGTGDNSPLHF
>TRBJ1-2|NA|NA|TRBV5-1
CASREGLAAYGYTF
>TRBJ2-5|NA|TRBD2|TRBV7-2
CASSLGLAGGQETQYF
>TRBJ1-1|NA|NA|TRBV6-5
CASSYEIGHEAFF
>TRBJ2-1|NA|TRBD2|TRBV3-1/TRBV3-2
CASSQDGLPGGQDEQFF
>TRBJ1-1|NA|NA|TRBV18
CASSPPGTHEAFF
>TRBJ1-2|NA|NA|TRBV13
CASSLYADYRDGYTF
>TRBJ1-4|NA|TRBD1|TRBV5-8
CASSRGQGRGTNEKLFF
>TRBJ2-5|NA|TRBD2|TRBV3-1/TRBV3-2
CASRQGLAEQETQYF
>TRBJ1-1|many|NA|TRBV6-5
CASSYQGVSATEAFF
>TRBJ1-3|once|NA|TRBV5-6
CASSLTGINTIYF
>TRBJ1-2|NA|TRBD1|TRBV5-8
CASSFNRGGSNYGYTF
>TRBJ2-2|NA|NA|TRBV12-2
CASRARTSGGPGELFF
>TRBJ1-1|NA|NA|TRBV29-1
CSVEGRMNTEAFF
>TRBJ1-5|NA|NA|TRBV5-6
CASSLGPTPYQPQHF
>TRBJ1-1|NA|TRBD1|TRBV6-5
CASSLSLTGVAEAFF
>TRBJ2-2|once|NA|TRBV7-2
CASRILVNTGELFF
>TRBJ2-3|NA|NA|TRBV4-2
CASSQGSATDTQYF
>TRBJ2-1|NA|TRBD2|TRBV27
CASMRLAGGIYNEQFF
>TRBJ1-1|NA|TRBD1|TRBV6-1
CASSVRTGDLNTEAFF
>TRBJ1-4|NA|NA|TRBV6-5
CASSSTGGNEKLFF
>TRBJ2-1|NA|TRBD2|TRBV3-1/TRBV3-2
CASSQEAGGPGEQFF
>TRBJ2-1|NA|TRBD2|TRBV7-8
CASSHGTSGERYSYNEQFF
>TRBJ2-1|once|TRBD1|TRBV24-1
CATSDADRGRHNEQFF